The sequence of this TCR beta chain was determined in a study of response to subunit inactivated influenza vaccine. Details on this clonotype: Its antigen is currently unknown.

General study findings and limits: Authors suggested that a seasonal influenza vaccination recruits few new T cells each time.

Each CDR3 protein is one row after TCRdb ran MiXCR on the RT-PCR reads. The sample includes hundreds of thousands of distinct CDR3 sequences, 10% to 15% of them seen just once. Germline-derived CDR1 and CDR2 are MNHEY and SMNVEV (reference sequence). Germline trimming cut 9 bases from V and 7 bases from J; bases unmatched to any gene: 6. This CDR3 region has 12 residues. This material consisted of PBMCs from blood, taken on the day of vaccination. The TCR comes from a middle-aged man who received an inactivated influenza vaccine. The V call is TRBV27, the J call TRBJ1-2; 9 nucleotides align to TRBD1. In nucleotides, the CDR3 is TGTGCCAGTTCAACAGGGGGCGGTGGCTACACCTTC. Protein product: CASSTGGGGYTF.